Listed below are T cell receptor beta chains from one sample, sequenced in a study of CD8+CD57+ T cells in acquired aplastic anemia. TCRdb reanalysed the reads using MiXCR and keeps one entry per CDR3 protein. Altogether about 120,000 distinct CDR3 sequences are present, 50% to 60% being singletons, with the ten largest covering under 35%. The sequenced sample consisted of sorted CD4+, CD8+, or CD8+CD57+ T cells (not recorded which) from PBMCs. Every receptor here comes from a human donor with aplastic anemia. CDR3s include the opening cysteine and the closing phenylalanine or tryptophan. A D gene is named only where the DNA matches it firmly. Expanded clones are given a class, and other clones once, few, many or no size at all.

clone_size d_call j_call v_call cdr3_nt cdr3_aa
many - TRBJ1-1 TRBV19 TGTGCCAGTAGTGTGAACACTGAAGCTTTCTTT CASSVNTEAFF
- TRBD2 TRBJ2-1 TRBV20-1 TGCAGTGCTAGAGGGCGGGAGAGGAGCGACAATGAGCAGTTCTTC CSARGRERSDNEQFF
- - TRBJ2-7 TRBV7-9 TGTGCCAGCAGCTTGATAAGGGAGGCCTACGAGCAGTACTTC CASSLIREAYEQYF
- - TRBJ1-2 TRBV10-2 TGCGCCAGCAGTGAGTCGCCGGGGCCCTATGGCTACACCTTC CASSESPGPYGYTF
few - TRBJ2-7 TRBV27 TGTGCCAGCACTACCCAGGGCCCCGACGGGAGTGGGTACGAGCAGTACTTC CASTTQGPDGSGYEQYF
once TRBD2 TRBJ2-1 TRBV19 TGTGCCAGTAGGACTAGCGGGGATTACAATGAGCAGTTCTTC CASRTSGDYNEQFF
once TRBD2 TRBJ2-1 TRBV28 TGTGCCAGCAGTTTACGGCGGGAGACACCCCCGGGCAATGAGCAGTTCTTC CASSLRRETPPGNEQFF
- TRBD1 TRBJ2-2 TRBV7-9 TGTGCCACAAATCCGGGACAGGGGGTCGGGGAGCTGTTTTTT CATNPGQGVGELFF
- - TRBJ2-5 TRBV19 TGTGCCAGTAGTATGATCGGGTACAGTCAAGAGACCCAGTACTTC CASSMIGYSQETQYF
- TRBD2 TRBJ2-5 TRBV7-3 TGTGCCAGCAGTCTAGCGGGGGGGCCCGGAGAGACCCAGTACTTC CASSLAGGPGETQYF
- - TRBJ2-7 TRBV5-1 TGCGCCAGCAGCTTGGTAGACAGGAGCGGTAACGAGCAGTACTTC CASSLVDRSGNEQYF
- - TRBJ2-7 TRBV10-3 TGTGCCACCTCGGACAGCTCCTACGAGCAGTACTTC CATSDSSYEQYF
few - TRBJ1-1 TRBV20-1 TGCAGTGCTAGCTCCCCTATAACAGGGATGGTCCAAGCTTTCTTT CSASSPITGMVQAFF
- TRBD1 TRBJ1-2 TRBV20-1 TGCAGTGCTGGACAGGGCTATGGCTACACCTTC CSAGQGYGYTF
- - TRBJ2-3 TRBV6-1 TGTGCCAGCAGGGTGGGCGATACGCAGTATTTT CASRVGDTQYF
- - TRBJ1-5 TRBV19 TGTGCCAGTAGTATTGGGCAGGGAGGTCAGCCCCAGCATTTT CASSIGQGGQPQHF
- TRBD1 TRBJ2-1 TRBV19 TGTGCCAGTAGTATGGGACAGGGAGGGCAGTTCTTC CASSMGQGGQFF
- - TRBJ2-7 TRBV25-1 TGTGCCAGCAGTGAATTTGGCAGTCTCTACGAGCAGTACTTC CASSEFGSLYEQYF
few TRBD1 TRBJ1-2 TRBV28 TGTGCCAGCAGCGGGACAGGGGACTATGGCTACACCTTC CASSGTGDYGYTF
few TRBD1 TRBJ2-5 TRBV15 TGTGCCACCAGCAGAGGGGACAGGGTGGAGACCCAGTACTTC CATSRGDRVETQYF
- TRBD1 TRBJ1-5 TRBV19 TGTGCCAGTAGTACCCCGGGACAGCTCAGCAATCAGCCCCAGCATTTT CASSTPGQLSNQPQHF
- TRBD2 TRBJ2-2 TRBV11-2 TGTGCCAGCAGACCTCGGACTAGCCGGGGCGGGGAGCTGTTTTTT CASRPRTSRGGELFF
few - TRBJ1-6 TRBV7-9 TGTGCCAGCAGCTTAATCGATTCACCCCTCCACTTT CASSLIDSPLHF
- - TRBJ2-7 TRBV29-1 TGCAGCGTCGGAGAGGTCTACGAGCAGTACTTC CSVGEVYEQYF
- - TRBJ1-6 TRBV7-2 TGTGCCAGCGGGCTTAATTCACCCCTCCACTTT CASGLNSPLHF
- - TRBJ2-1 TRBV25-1 TGTGCCAGCAGTGTATGGGGGGCGGGGAATGAGCAGTTCTTC CASSVWGAGNEQFF
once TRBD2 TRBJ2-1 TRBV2 TGTGCCAGCTTCCCGGGGGGTGGTAAGGGGTACAATGAGCAGTTCTTC CASFPGGGKGYNEQFF
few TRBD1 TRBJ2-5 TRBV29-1 TGCAGCGTTGAACCCGACAGGGGGCGCACAGAGACCCAGTACTTC CSVEPDRGRTETQYF
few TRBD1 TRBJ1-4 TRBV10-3 TGTGCCACGGGACAGGGGTTGGGGACTAATGAAAAACTGTTTTTT CATGQGLGTNEKLFF
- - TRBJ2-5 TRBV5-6 TGTGCCAGCAGCTTGGAGCTAGCGCGGGGTATAGAGACCCAGTACTTC CASSLELARGIETQYF
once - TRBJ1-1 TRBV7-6 TGTGCCAGCAGCGTGGGGCCCCGGGGGACTGAAGCTTTCTTT CASSVGPRGTEAFF